This T cell receptor beta chain was documented in a study of blood T cell repertoires in COVID-19. Study summary: The analysed material was cDNA or gDNA that came from T cells, B-cell-depleted T cells, or PBMCs.

Original analysis: Estimation of nucleated cell counts relied on the amplification of reference gene primers. Produced via immunoSEQ multiplex PCR; TCRdb's table is partial and in-frame only. That table gives V, J and clone size, and the DNA gave D and trimming. The repertoire holds tens of thousands of clones, with about 80% as singletons. The clonotype was recovered from a man older than 75 with COVID-19, enrolled during active disease. Sample: peripheral blood.

Here the CDR3 reads CASSLQILNTEAFF. CDR3 bases: TGTGCCAGCAGCCTCCAGATATTGAACACTGAAGCTTTCTTT. The chain has TRBV3-1 (or the pseudogene TRBV3-2) and TRBJ1-1, with unresolved D. The length of the CDR3 is 14 residues. Germline V lookup: CDR1 LGHDT, CDR2 YNNKEL (reference sequence). V shed 4 bases and J shed 0 bases, with 9 bases lying between them.